These T cell receptor beta chains were read from a single sample in a study of stem cell transplantation in POMP-related autoinflammatory disease. Method: immunoSEQ multiplex PCR; TCRdb's copy keeps in-frame clones and lacks some. The sample lists around 10,000 clones; about 87% were seen once. This specimen consisted of CD8+ T cells from PBMCs, obtained before stem cell transplantation. These receptors came from a human donor with POMP-related autoinflammation and immune dysregulation (PRAID). The CDR3 runs from the conserved cysteine through the conserved F or W. A D gene is named only where the DNA matches it firmly. Expanded clones are given a class, and other clones once, few, many or no size at all.

j_gene: TRBJ1-2
d_gene: TRBD1
abundance: -
v_gene: TRBV15
CDR3aa: CATSTDLQGAGYTF
CDR3nt: TGTGCCACCAGCACAGATTTACAGGGGGCAGGCTACACCTTC

j_gene: TRBJ2-3
d_gene: TRBD2
abundance: -
v_gene: TRBV4-1
CDR3aa: CASSLSPGLYSTDTQYF
CDR3nt: TGCGCCAGCAGCCTTTCCCCGGGACTATATTCCACAGATACGCAGTATTTT

j_gene: TRBJ2-3
d_gene: TRBD2
abundance: -
v_gene: TRBV11-1
CDR3aa: CASSLVTGGGPTDTQYF
CDR3nt: TGTGCCAGCAGCTTAGTTACCGGGGGGGGCCCCACAGATACGCAGTATTTT

j_gene: TRBJ2-7
d_gene: TRBD1
abundance: -
v_gene: TRBV19
CDR3aa: CASSIGVRTGAYEQYF
CDR3nt: TGTGCCAGTAGTATAGGGGTACGGACAGGGGCCTACGAGCAGTACTTC

j_gene: TRBJ1-5
d_gene: TRBD1
abundance: -
v_gene: TRBV7-4
CDR3aa: CASSSGQGFSNQPQHF
CDR3nt: TGTGCCAGCAGCTCGGGACAGGGGTTCAGCAATCAGCCCCAGCATTTT

j_gene: TRBJ2-7
d_gene: TRBD2
abundance: -
v_gene: TRBV6-5
CDR3aa: CASTPRGAIYEQYF
CDR3nt: TGTGCCAGCACGCCGCGGGGGGCGATCTACGAGCAGTACTTC

j_gene: TRBJ2-1
d_gene: TRBD2
abundance: -
v_gene: TRBV7-2
CDR3aa: CASSFVGLAGSNEQFF
CDR3nt: TGTGCCAGCAGCTTTGTGGGCCTAGCGGGGTCCAATGAGCAGTTCTTC

j_gene: TRBJ2-3
d_gene: -
abundance: once
v_gene: TRBV7-8
CDR3aa: CASSSQTGPDTQYF
CDR3nt: TGTGCCAGCAGCTCCCAGACTGGACCAGATACGCAGTATTTT

j_gene: TRBJ2-2
d_gene: -
abundance: once
v_gene: TRBV27
CDR3aa: CASSLSGAVGELFF
CDR3nt: TGTGCCAGCAGTTTATCGGGGGCTGTCGGGGAGCTGTTTTTT

j_gene: TRBJ2-6
d_gene: -
abundance: -
v_gene: TRBV27
CDR3aa: CASSLGVYGANVLTF
CDR3nt: TGTGCCAGCAGTTTAGGGGTGTACGGGGCCAACGTCCTGACTTTC

j_gene: TRBJ2-7
d_gene: TRBD1
abundance: -
v_gene: TRBV13
CDR3aa: CASSAGQGVGYEQYF
CDR3nt: TGTGCCAGCAGCGCCGGACAGGGGGTGGGCTACGAGCAGTACTTC

j_gene: TRBJ1-4
d_gene: -
abundance: -
v_gene: TRBV6-5
CDR3aa: CASSLSRDATNEKLFF
CDR3nt: TGTGCCAGCAGTTTGTCCAGAGACGCAACTAATGAAAAACTGTTTTTT

j_gene: TRBJ1-2
d_gene: -
abundance: few
v_gene: TRBV14
CDR3aa: CASSAGRDPIRYGYTF
CDR3nt: TGTGCCAGCAGCGCAGGACGGGACCCTATTCGATATGGCTACACCTTC

j_gene: TRBJ1-4
d_gene: TRBD1
abundance: -
v_gene: TRBV6-5
CDR3aa: CASRTTGGDEKLFF
CDR3nt: TGTGCCAGCAGGACGACAGGGGGCGATGAAAAACTGTTTTTT

j_gene: TRBJ1-5
d_gene: -
abundance: -
v_gene: TRBV15
CDR3aa: CATSTDTGGEQPQHF
CDR3nt: TGTGCCACCAGCACAGATACAGGAGGGGAGCAGCCCCAGCATTTT

j_gene: TRBJ1-6
d_gene: TRBD1
abundance: -
v_gene: TRBV7-3
CDR3aa: CASSFSQGVAPLHF
CDR3nt: TGTGCCAGCAGCTTCAGTCAGGGGGTGGCACCCCTCCACTTT

j_gene: TRBJ2-3
d_gene: -
abundance: -
v_gene: TRBV7-9
CDR3aa: CASSRAPADTQYF
CDR3nt: TGTGCCAGCAGCCGTGCACCCGCAGATACGCAGTATTTT

j_gene: TRBJ2-3
d_gene: TRBD2
abundance: -
v_gene: TRBV10-1
CDR3aa: CASSESISGGDTQYF
CDR3nt: TGCGCCAGCAGTGAGTCTATTAGCGGGGGGGATACGCAGTATTTT

j_gene: TRBJ2-3
d_gene: -
abundance: -
v_gene: TRBV7-9
CDR3aa: CASSPARFGTDTQYF
CDR3nt: TGTGCCAGCAGCCCTGCGAGGTTCGGGACAGATACGCAGTATTTT

j_gene: TRBJ1-1
d_gene: -
abundance: -
v_gene: TRBV30
CDR3aa: CAWKYTLDTEAFF
CDR3nt: TGTGCCTGGAAGTACACGCTGGACACTGAAGCTTTCTTT

j_gene: TRBJ2-7
d_gene: -
abundance: -
v_gene: TRBV27
CDR3aa: CASRPSPGDEQYF
CDR3nt: TGTGCCAGCAGACCCTCCCCAGGGGACGAGCAGTACTTC

j_gene: TRBJ2-7
d_gene: TRBD1
abundance: -
v_gene: TRBV2
CDR3aa: CASSVGQGADEQYF
CDR3nt: TGTGCCAGCAGTGTGGGTCAGGGGGCGGACGAGCAGTACTTC

j_gene: TRBJ2-1
d_gene: TRBD2
abundance: -
v_gene: TRBV27
CDR3aa: CASSLSGGGALNEQFF
CDR3nt: TGTGCCAGCAGTTTATCGGGCGGGGGGGCCCTCAATGAGCAGTTCTTC

j_gene: TRBJ2-1
d_gene: TRBD2
abundance: -
v_gene: TRBV4-2
CDR3aa: CASSQDGGWASGSPNNEQFF
CDR3nt: TGTGCCAGCAGCCAAGATGGTGGGTGGGCTAGCGGGAGTCCGAACAATGAGCAGTTCTTC

j_gene: TRBJ1-2
d_gene: -
abundance: -
v_gene: TRBV27
CDR3aa: CASSGRSWVFDGYTF
CDR3nt: TGTGCCAGCTCGGGGAGGTCTTGGGTTTTTGATGGCTACACCTTC

j_gene: TRBJ1-1
d_gene: -
abundance: -
v_gene: TRBV5-1
CDR3aa: CASSLGGVRTEAFF
CDR3nt: TGCGCCAGCAGCTTGGGTGGGGTTCGGACTGAAGCTTTCTTT

j_gene: TRBJ1-5
d_gene: -
abundance: -
v_gene: TRBV6-6
CDR3aa: CASSSGTGVPQPQHF
CDR3nt: TGTGCCAGCAGCTCCGGGACGGGAGTTCCTCAGCCCCAGCATTTT

j_gene: TRBJ2-1
d_gene: TRBD2
abundance: -
v_gene: TRBV9
CDR3aa: CASSPPSGDSYNEQFF
CDR3nt: TGTGCCAGCAGCCCGCCTAGCGGGGACTCCTACAATGAGCAGTTCTTC

j_gene: TRBJ2-7
d_gene: TRBD1
abundance: -
v_gene: TRBV2
CDR3aa: CASRGMTGVNSYEQYF
CDR3nt: TGTGCCAGCAGGGGGATGACAGGGGTTAACTCCTACGAGCAGTACTTC

j_gene: TRBJ2-5
d_gene: -
abundance: once
v_gene: TRBV27
CDR3aa: CASGGGPQETQYF
CDR3nt: TGTGCCAGCGGGGGGGGGCCGCAAGAGACCCAGTACTTC

j_gene: TRBJ1-1
d_gene: -
abundance: -
v_gene: TRBV5-8
CDR3aa: CASSLLTGGNTEAFF
CDR3nt: TGTGCCAGCAGCTTGCTTACGGGCGGGAACACTGAAGCTTTCTTT

j_gene: TRBJ2-5
d_gene: -
abundance: -
v_gene: TRBV4-1
CDR3aa: CASSQVDGITETQYF
CDR3nt: TGCGCCAGCAGCCAAGTAGACGGGATTACAGAGACCCAGTACTTC

j_gene: TRBJ2-1
d_gene: TRBD2
abundance: -
v_gene: TRBV7-9
CDR3aa: CASSILAGGDNEQFF
CDR3nt: TGTGCCAGCAGCATCCTAGCGGGAGGGGACAATGAGCAGTTCTTC

j_gene: TRBJ2-7
d_gene: TRBD2
abundance: -
v_gene: TRBV27
CDR3aa: CASRMGLASYEQYF
CDR3nt: TGTGCCAGCCGCATGGGACTAGCGAGCTACGAGCAGTACTTC

j_gene: TRBJ1-5
d_gene: TRBD1
abundance: -
v_gene: TRBV4-1
CDR3aa: CASSSGQGFSNQPQHF
CDR3nt: TGTGCCAGCAGCTCGGGACAGGGGTTCAGCAATCAGCCCCAGCATTTT

j_gene: TRBJ1-2
d_gene: -
abundance: -
v_gene: TRBV30
CDR3aa: CAWTGLGTYYGYTF
CDR3nt: TGTGCCTGGACAGGGTTAGGCACCTACTATGGCTACACCTTC

j_gene: TRBJ2-5
d_gene: -
abundance: -
v_gene: TRBV28
CDR3aa: CASSLWSRVQETQYF
CDR3nt: TGTGCCAGCAGTTTATGGTCGAGGGTGCAAGAGACCCAGTACTTC

j_gene: TRBJ2-7
d_gene: -
abundance: -
v_gene: TRBV5-1
CDR3aa: CASSAWQGSYEQYF
CDR3nt: TGCGCCAGCAGCGCATGGCAGGGTTCCTACGAGCAGTACTTC

j_gene: TRBJ1-1
d_gene: TRBD1
abundance: -
v_gene: TRBV5-8
CDR3aa: CASSSGQGNTEAFF
CDR3nt: TGTGCCAGCAGTTCTGGACAGGGGAACACTGAAGCTTTCTTT

j_gene: TRBJ1-1
d_gene: -
abundance: -
v_gene: TRBV5-6
CDR3aa: CASSGGDHRVEAFF
CDR3nt: TGTGCCAGCAGCGGTGGGGACCACAGGGTTGAAGCTTTCTTT

j_gene: TRBJ2-5
d_gene: TRBD1
abundance: -
v_gene: TRBV6-6
CDR3aa: CASTHIGTGLEETQYF
CDR3nt: TGTGCCAGCACCCACATAGGGACAGGGCTTGAAGAGACCCAGTACTTC

j_gene: TRBJ2-7
d_gene: TRBD1
abundance: -
v_gene: TRBV4-1
CDR3aa: CASSSQTGTGREQYF
CDR3nt: TGCGCCAGCAGCTCACAAACCGGGACAGGGAGGGAGCAGTACTTC

j_gene: TRBJ2-7
d_gene: TRBD2
abundance: -
v_gene: TRBV5-6
CDR3aa: CASSSLGLAGGQYF
CDR3nt: TGTGCCAGCAGCTCTCTAGGACTAGCGGGAGGGCAGTACTTC

j_gene: TRBJ2-1
d_gene: TRBD2
abundance: -
v_gene: TRBV4-2
CDR3aa: CASSQVIAGGPANNEQFF
CDR3nt: TGTGCCAGCAGCCAAGTAATAGCGGGGGGGCCTGCCAACAATGAGCAGTTCTTC

j_gene: TRBJ1-4
d_gene: -
abundance: -
v_gene: TRBV7-8
CDR3aa: CASSANRETCSF
CDR3nt: TGTGCCAGCAGCGCAAACAGGGAGACCTGTTCTTTT

j_gene: TRBJ2-3
d_gene: TRBD2
abundance: -
v_gene: TRBV7-7
CDR3aa: CASSATSGYTDTQYF
CDR3nt: TGTGCTAGCAGCGCGACTAGCGGGTACACAGATACGCAGTATTTT

j_gene: TRBJ2-7
d_gene: TRBD2
abundance: -
v_gene: TRBV29-1
CDR3aa: CSVLAGPYEQYF
CDR3nt: TGCAGCGTCCTAGCGGGCCCCTACGAGCAGTACTTC

j_gene: TRBJ2-1
d_gene: -
abundance: -
v_gene: TRBV4-1
CDR3aa: CASSQNRGGRQFF
CDR3nt: TGCGCCAGCAGCCAAAACAGGGGGGGGAGACAGTTCTTC

j_gene: TRBJ1-1
d_gene: -
abundance: -
v_gene: TRBV4-1
CDR3aa: CASSPESGITEAFF
CDR3nt: TGCGCCAGCAGCCCAGAATCAGGGATCACTGAAGCTTTCTTT

j_gene: TRBJ1-6
d_gene: -
abundance: -
v_gene: TRBV5-5
CDR3aa: CASSGSSASRSYNSPLHF
CDR3nt: TGTGCCAGCAGCGGCTCGTCTGCGTCCCGCTCCTATAATTCACCCCTCCACTTT

j_gene: TRBJ2-3
d_gene: TRBD2
abundance: -
v_gene: TRBV9
CDR3aa: CASSAQTSGPHTQYF
CDR3nt: TGTGCCAGCAGCGCACAGACTAGCGGGCCCCATACGCAGTATTTT

j_gene: TRBJ2-7
d_gene: -
abundance: once
v_gene: TRBV19
CDR3aa: CASSIVTGGEQYF
CDR3nt: TGTGCCAGTAGTATAGTAACCGGGGGCGAGCAGTACTTC

j_gene: TRBJ2-7
d_gene: -
abundance: -
v_gene: TRBV2
CDR3aa: CASSDLLLEGEQYEQYF
CDR3nt: TGTGCCAGCAGTGATTTGCTGTTGGAGGGCGAACAATACGAGCAGTACTTC

j_gene: TRBJ1-1
d_gene: -
abundance: -
v_gene: TRBV6-1
CDR3aa: CASSASPMNTEAFF
CDR3nt: TGTGCCAGCAGCGCCAGCCCTATGAACACTGAAGCTTTCTTT